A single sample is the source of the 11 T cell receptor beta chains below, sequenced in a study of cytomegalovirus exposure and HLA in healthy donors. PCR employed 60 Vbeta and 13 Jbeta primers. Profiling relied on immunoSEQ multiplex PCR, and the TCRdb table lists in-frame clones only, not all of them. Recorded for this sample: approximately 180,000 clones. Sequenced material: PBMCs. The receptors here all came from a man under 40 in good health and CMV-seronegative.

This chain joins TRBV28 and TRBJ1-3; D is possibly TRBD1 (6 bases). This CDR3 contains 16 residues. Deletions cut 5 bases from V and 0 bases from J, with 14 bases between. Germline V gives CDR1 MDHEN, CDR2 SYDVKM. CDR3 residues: CASSAPGQSSGNTIYF. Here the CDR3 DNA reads TGTGCCAGCAGTGCCCCCGGACAGAGCTCTGGAAACACCATATATTTT.

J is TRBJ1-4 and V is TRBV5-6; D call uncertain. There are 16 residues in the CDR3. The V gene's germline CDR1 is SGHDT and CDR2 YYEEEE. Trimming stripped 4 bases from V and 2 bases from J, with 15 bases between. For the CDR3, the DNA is TGTGCCAGCAGCCGAGGAGGCCTTAGGACTAATGAAAAACTGTTTTTT. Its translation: CASSRGGLRTNEKLFF.

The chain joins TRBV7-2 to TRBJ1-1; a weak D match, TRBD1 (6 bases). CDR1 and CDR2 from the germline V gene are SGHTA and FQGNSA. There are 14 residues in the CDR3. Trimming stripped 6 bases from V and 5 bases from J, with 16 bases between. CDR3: CASRLRGGQTEAFF. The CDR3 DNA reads TGTGCCAGCAGGTTAAGGGGGGGACAAACTGAAGCTTTCTTT.

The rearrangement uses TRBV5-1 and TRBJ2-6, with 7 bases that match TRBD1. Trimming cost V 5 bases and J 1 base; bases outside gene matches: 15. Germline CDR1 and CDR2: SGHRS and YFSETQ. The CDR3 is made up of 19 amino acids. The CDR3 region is CASRFPTGTVTSGANVLTF. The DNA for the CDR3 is TGCGCCAGCAGATTCCCGACCGGGACAGTTACATCTGGGGCCAACGTCCTGACTTTC. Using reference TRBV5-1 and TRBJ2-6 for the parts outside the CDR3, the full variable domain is KAGVTQTPRYLIKTRGQQVTLSCSPISGHRSVSWYQQTPGQGLQFLFEYFSETQRNKGNFPGRFSGRQFSNSRSEMNVSTLELGDSALYLCASRFPTGTVTSGANVLTFGAGSRLTVL.

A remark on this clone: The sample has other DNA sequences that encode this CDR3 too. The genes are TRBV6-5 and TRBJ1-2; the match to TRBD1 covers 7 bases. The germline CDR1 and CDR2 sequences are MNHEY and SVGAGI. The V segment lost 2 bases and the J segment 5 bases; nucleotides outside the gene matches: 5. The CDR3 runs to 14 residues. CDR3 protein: CASSYATGDYGYTF. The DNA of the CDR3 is TGTGCCAGCAGTTACGCCACAGGGGATTATGGCTACACCTTC.

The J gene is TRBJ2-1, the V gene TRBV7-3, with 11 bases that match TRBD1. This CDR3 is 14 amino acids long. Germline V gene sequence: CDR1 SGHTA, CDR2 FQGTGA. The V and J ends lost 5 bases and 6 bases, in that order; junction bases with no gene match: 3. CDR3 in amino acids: CASSPGTGGNEQFF. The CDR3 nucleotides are TGTGCCAGCAGCCCTGGGACAGGGGGCAATGAGCAGTTCTTC.

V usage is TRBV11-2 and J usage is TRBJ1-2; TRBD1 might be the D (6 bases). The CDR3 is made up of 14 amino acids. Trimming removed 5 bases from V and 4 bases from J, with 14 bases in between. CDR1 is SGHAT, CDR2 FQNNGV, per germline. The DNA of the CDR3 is TGTGCCAGCAGCCCACCAGGGACAAGCTATGGCTACACCTTC. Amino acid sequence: CASSPPGTSYGYTF.

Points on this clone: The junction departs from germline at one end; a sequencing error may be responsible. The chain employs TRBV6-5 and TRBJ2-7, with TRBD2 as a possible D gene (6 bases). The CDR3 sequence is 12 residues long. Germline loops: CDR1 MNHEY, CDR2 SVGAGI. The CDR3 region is CASAGRTYEQHF. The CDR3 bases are TGTGCCAGCGCCGGGAGAACCTACGAGCAGCACTTC.

The CDR3: CAWSGGTGSHQPQHF. CDR3 nucleotide sequence: TGTGCCTGGAGTGGGGGGACAGGCTCCCATCAGCCCCAGCATTTT. This sequence joins TRBV30 and TRBJ1-5, with 8 positions matching TRBD1. After removal of 1 base from V and 5 bases from J, the junction contained 7 bases not matched to a gene. There are 15 residues in the CDR3. Germline V gene lookup returns CDR1 GTSNPN and CDR2 SVGIG (reference sequence).

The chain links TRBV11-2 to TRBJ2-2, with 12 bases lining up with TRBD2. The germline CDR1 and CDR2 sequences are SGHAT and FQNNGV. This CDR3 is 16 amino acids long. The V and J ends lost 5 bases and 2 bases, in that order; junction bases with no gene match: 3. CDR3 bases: TGTGCCAGCAGCCTGACTAGCGGGAGTAACACCGGGGAGCTGTTTTTT. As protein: CASSLTSGSNTGELFF.

Here the CDR3 reads CASSVDSSGILGELFF. The CDR3 nucleotides are TGTGCCAGCAGCGTAGATAGTAGCGGGATCCTCGGGGAGCTGTTTTTT. The chain links TRBV9 to TRBJ2-2; 8 nucleotides align to TRBD2. The germline V gene has CDR1 SGDLS and CDR2 YYNGEE. The CDR3 contains 16 residues. Trimming removed 0 bases from V and 7 bases from J; junction bases left unmatched: 8.